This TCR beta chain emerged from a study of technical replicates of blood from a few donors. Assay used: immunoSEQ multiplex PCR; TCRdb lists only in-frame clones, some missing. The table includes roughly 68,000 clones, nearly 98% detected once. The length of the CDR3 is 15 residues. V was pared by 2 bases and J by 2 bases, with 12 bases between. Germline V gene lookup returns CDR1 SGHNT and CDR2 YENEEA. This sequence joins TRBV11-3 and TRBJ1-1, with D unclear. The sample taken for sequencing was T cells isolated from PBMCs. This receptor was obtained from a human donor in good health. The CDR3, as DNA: TGTGCCAGCAGCTTATTGGGCAGCTCTAACACTGAAGCTTTCTTT. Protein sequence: CASSLLGSSNTEAFF.